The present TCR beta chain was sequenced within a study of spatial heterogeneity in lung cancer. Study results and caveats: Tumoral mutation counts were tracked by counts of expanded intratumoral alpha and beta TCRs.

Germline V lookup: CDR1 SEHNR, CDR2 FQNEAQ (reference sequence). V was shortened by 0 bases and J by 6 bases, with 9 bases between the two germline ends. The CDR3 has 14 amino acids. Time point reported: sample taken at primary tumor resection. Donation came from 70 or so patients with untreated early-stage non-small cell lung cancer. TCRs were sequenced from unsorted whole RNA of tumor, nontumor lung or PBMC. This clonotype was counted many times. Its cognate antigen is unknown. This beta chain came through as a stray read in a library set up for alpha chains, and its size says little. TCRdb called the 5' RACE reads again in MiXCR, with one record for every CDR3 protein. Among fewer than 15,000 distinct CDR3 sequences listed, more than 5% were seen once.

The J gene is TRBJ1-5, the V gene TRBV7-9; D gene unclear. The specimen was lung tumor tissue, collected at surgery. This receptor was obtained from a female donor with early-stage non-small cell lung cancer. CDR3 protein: CASSLALEGQPQHF. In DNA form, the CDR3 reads TGTGCCAGCAGCTTAGCCCTCGAGGGTCAGCCCCAGCATTTT.